The 24 T cell receptor beta chains listed next were all sequenced from one sample in a study of shared clonotypes between healthy human individuals (dated by TCRdb to the early 2020s). The library was made by the immunoSEQ multiplex PCR assay. TCRdb took this table from immuneACCESS and kept in-frame rearrangements with V and J called. Such tables lack part of the clones; where checked against another copy, unresolved V genes explain under half of the gap, and the rest is unexplained. Present in this sample are around 1.1 million clones, around 78% of which were seen just once. The top ten clonotypes cover roughly 0.61% of the sample. Sequenced material: memory CD4+ T cells from PBMCs. The cell subset or site label, read with the paper, signifies: CD45RA-negative fraction. The receptors derive from a man between 18 and 35 years old in good health. Some clones in this sample may be carry-over from other donors' samples.

This clone was found many times. The chain carries TRBV5-1 and TRBJ2-1, with TRBD2 matching over 7 bases. The V segment lost 3 bases and the J segment 5 bases; nucleotides outside the gene matches: 5. Looked up from germline, CDR1 is SGHRS and CDR2 is YFSETQ. The CDR3 is 14 residues long. CDR3 DNA: TGCGCCAGCAGCTCCGGGACTATTCACAATGAGCAGTTCTTC. It yields the protein CASSSGTIHNEQFF.

The V call is TRBV29-1, the J call TRBJ2-3, with D perhaps matching TRBD1 (5 bases). This CDR3 comprises 14 residues. Germline V lookup: CDR1 SQVTM, CDR2 ANQGSEA. Trimming left V 6 bases short and J 0 bases short, with 13 bases between. The CDR3 loop reads CSVPSRASTDTQYF. CDR3 nucleotide sequence: TGCAGCGTCCCCTCCAGGGCTAGCACAGATACGCAGTATTTT.

On this clone: Within the sample, other DNA sequences also encode this same CDR3. V is TRBV9 and J is TRBJ2-3; D uncertain. This CDR3 contains 13 residues. CDR1 and CDR2 (germline): SGDLS, YYNGEE. Trimming pared 2 bases from V and 6 bases from J, leaving 10 bases between. The CDR3 here is CASSVLGVDTQYF. The CDR3 bases are TGTGCCAGCAGCGTCCTTGGAGTGGATACGCAGTATTTT.

The chain carries TRBV2 and TRBJ2-1; possible D gene TRBD1, 6 bases. The V gene's germline CDR1 is SNHLY and CDR2 FYNNEI. The CDR3 is 15 residues long. The V and J ends lost 4 bases and 1 base respectively, with 11 bases between them. CDR3 residues: CASSGQGGSYNEQFF. The CDR3 nucleotides read TGTGCCAGCAGTGGGCAAGGGGGATCCTACAATGAGCAGTTCTTC.

The V call is TRBV4-1, the J call TRBJ2-1; 8 bases align to TRBD2. The CDR3 is 19 amino acids. Germline-derived CDR1 and CDR2 are MGHRA and YSYEKL. The V segment lost 1 base and the J segment 4 bases; nucleotides outside the gene matches: 15. This chain's CDR3 is CASSQVIGIGAGGYNEQFF. CDR3 in DNA: TGCGCCAGCAGCCAAGTCATTGGTATCGGGGCGGGGGGTTACAATGAGCAGTTCTTC.

The V call is TRBV5-6, the J call TRBJ2-5; D is possibly TRBD2 (5 bases). Germline CDR1 is SGHDT and CDR2 is YYEEEE. Trimming took off 0 bases at V and 11 bases at J, with 23 bases between the two ends. This CDR3 is built from 16 residues. The CDR3 sequence: CASSLGLRTDSREQYF. In nucleotides, the CDR3 is TGTGCCAGCAGCTTGGGATTAAGGACGGACTCGAGGGAGCAGTACTTC.

This clone appeared a few times. This chain links TRBV5-3 with TRBJ2-5; 7 bases map to TRBD1. TRBV5-3 is annotated as an ORF whose role is uncertain. With V trimmed by 5 bases and J by 1 base, 8 bases remained unmatched. The CDR3 consists of 15 residues. The CDR3 region is CARSPQGVLQETQYF. The CDR3 DNA sequence: TGTGCCAGAAGTCCCCAGGGGGTCCTCCAAGAGACCCAGTACTTC.

The chain's CDR3 is CASSLMEGTYNEQFF. Here the CDR3 DNA reads TGTGCCAGCAGCTTGATGGAGGGAACCTACAATGAGCAGTTCTTC. This chain uses TRBV7-3 with TRBJ2-1, with a tentative D call TRBD2 (6 bases). The CDR3 covers 15 residues. V lost 3 bases to trimming and J lost 2 bases, with 11 bases between them. Looked up from germline, CDR1 is SGHTA and CDR2 is FQGTGA.

This chain joins TRBV5-4 and TRBJ2-2; D is uncertain. The CDR3 loop spans 13 amino acids. CDR1 SGHNT and CDR2 YYREEE come from the germline V gene (reference sequence). Trimming removed 10 bases at V and 1 base at J, with 11 bases between. CDR3 protein: CACGSRNTGELFF. The CDR3 nucleotides are TGTGCCTGTGGTAGCAGGAACACCGGGGAGCTGTTTTTT. Full variable domain (remainder filled in from reference TRBV5-4 and TRBJ2-2): ETGVTQSPTHLIKTRGQQVTLRCSSQSGHNTVSWYQQALGQGPQFIFQYYREEENGRGNFPPRFSGLQFPNYSSELNVNALELDDSALYLCACGSRNTGELFFGEGSRLTVL.

The CDR3 spells CAWSDDRGPGNTIYF. CDR3 in DNA: TGTGCCTGGAGTGACGACAGGGGGCCAGGAAACACCATATATTTT. The chain is built from TRBV30 and TRBJ1-3, with 10 bases aligning to TRBD1. The CDR3 spans 15 residues. Germline trimming cut 1 base from V and 4 bases from J; bases unmatched to any gene: 4. CDR1 GTSNPN and CDR2 SVGIG come from the germline V gene (reference sequence).

The chain combines TRBV5-1 with TRBJ2-7; 10 bases fit TRBD1. This CDR3 region has 15 residues. V was clipped by 5 bases and J by 4 bases; unmatched bases: 9. Germline values: CDR1 SGHRS, CDR2 YFSETQ. The CDR3: CASSHPGQGLYEQYF. DNA of the CDR3: TGCGCCAGCAGTCATCCGGGACAGGGGCTTTACGAGCAGTACTTC.

Regarding this clone: The junction does not match germline at one end; this may be a read error. V and J are TRBV5-1 and TRBJ2-1, with D unresolved. CDR1 and CDR2 (germline): SGHRS, YFSETQ. The CDR3 extends over 15 amino acids. For the CDR3, the DNA is TGCGCCAGCAGCTTCTGGACGGGTTCCTACAATGAGCAGCTCTTC. This translates into CASSFWTGSYNEQLF.

This clone was counted once. The chain combines TRBV5-1 with TRBJ1-1; TRBD1 matches at 8 bases. Germline CDR1 is SGHRS and CDR2 is YFSETQ. V lost 3 bases, J lost 0 bases, and 4 bases stayed unmatched. The CDR3 is 15 residues long. The CDR3 DNA is TGCGCCAGCAGCTGGGGGGACAGGCTGAACACTGAAGCTTTCTTT. As protein: CASSWGDRLNTEAFF. The variable domain in full, completed from reference TRBV5-1 and TRBJ1-1, reads KAGVTQTPRYLIKTRGQQVTLSCSPISGHRSVSWYQQTPGQGLQFLFEYFSETQRNKGNFPGRFSGRQFSNSRSEMNVSTLELGDSALYLCASSWGDRLNTEAFFGQGTRLTVV.

This clone was counted ten times or more. The chain has TRBV11-1 and TRBJ2-3; 7 positions match TRBD2. V lost 0 bases and J lost 0; bases outside the gene matches: 3. The germline V gene encodes CDR1 SGHAT and CDR2 FQDESV (reference sequence). This CDR3 comprises 16 residues. CDR3 sequence: CASSLATSPSTDTQYF. The CDR3 DNA follows: TGTGCCAGCAGCTTAGCGACTAGCCCTAGCACAGATACGCAGTATTTT.

J is TRBJ1-1 and V is TRBV19; 9 positions match TRBD1. From germline, CDR1 is LNHDA and CDR2 SQIVND (reference sequence). This CDR3 has 20 amino acids. Unmatched junction bases numbered 28, after V lost 6 bases and J lost 8 bases. CDR3 DNA: TGTGCCAGTAGCCCCGGGACAGGGTTCCTTCGGGGCCTTGAACGATACGAAGCTTTCTTT. It specifies CASSPGTGFLRGLERYEAFF.

This rearrangement joins TRBV7-9 to TRBJ2-3; no reliable D call. The CDR3 has 16 residues. CDR1 SEHNR and CDR2 FQNEAQ come from the germline V gene (reference sequence). Trimming cost V 4 bases and J 0 bases, with 14 bases left between them. The CDR3 DNA sequence: TGTGCCAGCAGCTCCCGGACCAGCCAGAGCACAGATACGCAGTATTTT. Protein sequence: CASSSRTSQSTDTQYF.

This clone has a handful of counts. The chain is built from TRBV4-3 and TRBJ2-3; D might be TRBD2 (5 bases). Germline assignment: CDR1 LGHNA and CDR2 YSLEER. The CDR3 totals 15 residues. V was cut by 4 bases and J by 2 bases, with 13 bases left in between. DNA for the CDR3: TGCGCCAGCAGCCGAGAAGCGGTCCTCACAGATACGCAGTATTTT. Translation gives CASSREAVLTDTQYF.

The genes are TRBV10-3 and TRBJ1-2; weak D call: TRBD1 (5 bases). CDR1 ENHRY and CDR2 SYGVKD come from the germline V gene. V was trimmed by 2 bases and J by 3 bases, leaving 7 bases between them. This CDR3 has 13 amino acids. CDR3 DNA sequence: TGTGCCATCAGTGAGGACAGTTACTATGGCTACACCTTC. Its protein is CAISEDSYYGYTF.

The J gene is TRBJ2-7, the V gene TRBV2, with TRBD1 matching over 7 bases. This CDR3 region has 13 residues. V gave up 7 bases and J gave up 5 bases; unmatched junction bases: 8. Germline V lookup: CDR1 SNHLY, CDR2 FYNNEI. In DNA form, the CDR3 reads TGTGCCAGCAATTTGGGCAGGGGGAACGAGCAGTACTTC. Residues: CASNLGRGNEQYF.

V usage is TRBV14 and J usage is TRBJ1-1; no reliable D call. Trimming stripped 0 bases from V and 7 bases from J, with 6 bases between. The CDR3 runs to 12 residues. Germline CDR1 and CDR2: SGHDN and FVKESK. The CDR3 DNA is TGTGCCAGCAGCCAAGAGTTAATTGAAGCTTTCTTT. Its translation: CASSQELIEAFF. Supplemented by reference TRBV14 and TRBJ1-1, the full variable domain reads EAGVTQFPSHSVIEKGQTVTLRCDPISGHDNLYWYRRVMGKEIKFLLHFVKESKQDESGMPNNRFLAERTGGTYSTLKVQPAELEDSGVYFCASSQELIEAFFGQGTRLTVV.

CDR3 region: CASSVVSRGGTEAFF. For the CDR3, the DNA is TGTGCCAGCAGCGTAGTCTCGCGGGGGGGCACTGAAGCTTTCTTT. The V gene is TRBV9, the J gene TRBJ1-1; the D gene is possibly TRBD1 (5 bases). V dropped 0 bases and J dropped 4 bases, with 13 bases sitting between them. Per germline, CDR1 SGDLS and CDR2 YYNGEE. This CDR3 is 15 amino acids long.

This clone has a single count. A far larger clone is one base from this, pointing to a likely read error. Other DNA sequences within the sample encode an identical CDR3. The chain carries TRBV11-3 and TRBJ2-1, with D possibly TRBD2 on 6 matching bases. The CDR3 runs to 11 residues. V lost 5 bases to trimming and J lost 9 bases, with 8 bases between them. Germline V gene sequence: CDR1 SGHNT, CDR2 YENEEA. The CDR3 protein is CASSLGGEQFF. CDR3 in DNA: TGTGCCAGCAGCCTGGGGGGTGAGCAGTTCTTC.

V gene TRBV5-1 combines with J gene TRBJ2-5; 15 nucleotides align to TRBD2. Germline V gives CDR1 SGHRS, CDR2 YFSETQ. Unmatched junction bases numbered 10, after V lost 8 bases and J lost 2 bases. CDR3 size: 17 residues. CDR3 in amino acids: CASRPGLAGGSQETQYF. In nucleotides, the CDR3 is TGCGCCAGTCGACCGGGACTAGCGGGAGGTTCTCAAGAGACCCAGTACTTC. Full variable domain (rest looked up from reference TRBV5-1 and TRBJ2-5): KAGVTQTPRYLIKTRGQQVTLSCSPISGHRSVSWYQQTPGQGLQFLFEYFSETQRNKGNFPGRFSGRQFSNSRSEMNVSTLELGDSALYLCASRPGLAGGSQETQYFGPGTRLLVL.

This clone was detected only once. The chain is built from TRBV28 and TRBJ2-3; no clear D gene. Germline lookup yields CDR1 MDHEN and CDR2 SYDVKM. The V and J ends lost 7 bases and 0 bases respectively, with 14 bases between them. The CDR3 has 15 residues. In DNA, the CDR3 is TGTGCCAGCACTCGACCGGGTACAAGCACAGATACGCAGTATTTT. It codes for CASTRPGTSTDTQYF.